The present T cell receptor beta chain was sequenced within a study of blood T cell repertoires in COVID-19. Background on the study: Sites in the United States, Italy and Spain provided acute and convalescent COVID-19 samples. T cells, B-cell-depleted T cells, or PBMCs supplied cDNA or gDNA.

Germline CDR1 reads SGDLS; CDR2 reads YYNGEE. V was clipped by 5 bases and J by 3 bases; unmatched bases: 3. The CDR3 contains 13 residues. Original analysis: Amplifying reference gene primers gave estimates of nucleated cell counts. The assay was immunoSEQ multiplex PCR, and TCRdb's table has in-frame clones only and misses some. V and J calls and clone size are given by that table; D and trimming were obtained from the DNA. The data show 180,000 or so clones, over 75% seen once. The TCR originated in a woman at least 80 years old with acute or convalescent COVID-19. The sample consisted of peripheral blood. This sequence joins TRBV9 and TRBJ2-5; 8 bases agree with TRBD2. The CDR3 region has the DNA TGTGCCAGCAGTTCGGGACTAGAAGAGACCCAGTACTTC. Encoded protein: CASSSGLEETQYF.